Listed below are T cell receptor beta chains from one sample, sequenced in a study of T-cell reconstitution after alpha-beta-depleted transplantation in children. TCRdb re-analysed the PCR reads in MiXCR, keeping a single row per CDR3 protein. The sample records about 410,000 distinct CDR3 sequences, just over 20% being singletons. The specimen was PBMCs from the stem cell graft donor, collected from the stem cell graft. The receptors stem from a human donor who donated a stem cell graft to a child with acute myeloid leukemia. Each CDR3 is given with its conserved first and last residue. Fields, in order: CDR3 protein, CDR3 DNA, V gene, J gene, clone size, D gene. A D gene is named only where the DNA matches it firmly. The listing skips clone size in some rows; elsewhere it reads once, few, many or a size class.

CDR3aa: CASSLASGGNTGELFF
CDR3nt: TGTGCCAGCAGCCTAGCGAGCGGGGGGAACACCGGGGAGCTGTTTTTT
v_gene: TRBV7-6
j_gene: TRBJ2-2
abundance: .
d_gene: TRBD2

CDR3aa: CSVPRWGFF
CDR3nt: TGCAGTGTTCCCCGCTGGGGTTTCTTT
v_gene: TRBV20-1
j_gene: TRBJ1-1
abundance: many
d_gene: .

CDR3aa: CASSTGDLTNYGYTF
CDR3nt: TGTGCCAGCAGTACCGGGGACCTGACTAACTATGGCTACACCTTC
v_gene: TRBV12-3/TRBV12-4
j_gene: TRBJ1-2
abundance: .
d_gene: .

CDR3aa: CASTREDTGELFF
CDR3nt: TGTGCCAGCACAAGGGAGGACACCGGGGAGCTGTTTTTT
v_gene: TRBV2
j_gene: TRBJ2-2
abundance: few
d_gene: .

CDR3aa: CASSWGTGVGEQYF
CDR3nt: TGTGCCAGCAGTTGGGGGACAGGCGTAGGCGAGCAGTACTTC
v_gene: TRBV27
j_gene: TRBJ2-7
abundance: .
d_gene: TRBD1

CDR3aa: CASSSLTGTSGRSYNEQFF
CDR3nt: TGTGCCAGCAGCTCATTGACCGGGACTAGCGGGAGGTCTTACAATGAGCAGTTCTTC
v_gene: TRBV11-1
j_gene: TRBJ2-1
abundance: .
d_gene: TRBD2

CDR3aa: CSARVRQGRTNLAGGDSSYEQYF
CDR3nt: TGCAGTGCTAGAGTTAGACAGGGAAGGACTAACCTAGCGGGAGGGGATAGCTCCTACGAGCAGTACTTC
v_gene: TRBV20-1
j_gene: TRBJ2-7
abundance: many
d_gene: TRBD2

CDR3aa: CASRRGQGADEAFF
CDR3nt: TGTGCCAGCAGACGAGGACAGGGGGCTGATGAAGCTTTCTTT
v_gene: TRBV12-3/TRBV12-4
j_gene: TRBJ1-1
abundance: .
d_gene: TRBD1

CDR3aa: CASSLPTGLGTGELFF
CDR3nt: TGTGCCAGCAGTTTACCGACAGGGTTGGGCACCGGGGAGCTGTTTTTT
v_gene: TRBV28
j_gene: TRBJ2-2
abundance: few
d_gene: TRBD1

CDR3aa: CASRSGGGGSHEQFF
CDR3nt: TGTGCCAGCAGGTCTGGGGGCGGCGGGAGCCATGAGCAGTTCTTC
v_gene: TRBV25-1
j_gene: TRBJ2-1
abundance: few
d_gene: .

CDR3aa: CASSQGTDGLDEQYF
CDR3nt: TGCGCCAGCAGCCAAGGGACTGACGGTCTTGACGAGCAGTACTTC
v_gene: TRBV4-1
j_gene: TRBJ2-7
abundance: .
d_gene: .

CDR3aa: CARTRPGGDGYTF
CDR3nt: TGTGCCAGAACTCGGCCAGGGGGGGACGGCTACACCTTC
v_gene: TRBV7-6
j_gene: TRBJ1-2
abundance: few
d_gene: TRBD1